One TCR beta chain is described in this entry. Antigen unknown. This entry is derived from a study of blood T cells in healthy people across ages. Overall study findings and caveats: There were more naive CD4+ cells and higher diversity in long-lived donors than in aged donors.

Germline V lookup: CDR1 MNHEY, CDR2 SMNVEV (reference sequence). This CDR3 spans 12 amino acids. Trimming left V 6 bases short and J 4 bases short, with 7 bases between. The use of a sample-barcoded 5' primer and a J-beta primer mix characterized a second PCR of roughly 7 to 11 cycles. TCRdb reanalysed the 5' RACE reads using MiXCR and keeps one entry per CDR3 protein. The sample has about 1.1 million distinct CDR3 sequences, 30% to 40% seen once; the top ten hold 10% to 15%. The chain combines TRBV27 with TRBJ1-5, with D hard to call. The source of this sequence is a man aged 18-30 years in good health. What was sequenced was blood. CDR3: CASRFWNQPQHF. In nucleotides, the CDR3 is TGTGCCAGCAGGTTCTGGAATCAGCCCCAGCATTTT.